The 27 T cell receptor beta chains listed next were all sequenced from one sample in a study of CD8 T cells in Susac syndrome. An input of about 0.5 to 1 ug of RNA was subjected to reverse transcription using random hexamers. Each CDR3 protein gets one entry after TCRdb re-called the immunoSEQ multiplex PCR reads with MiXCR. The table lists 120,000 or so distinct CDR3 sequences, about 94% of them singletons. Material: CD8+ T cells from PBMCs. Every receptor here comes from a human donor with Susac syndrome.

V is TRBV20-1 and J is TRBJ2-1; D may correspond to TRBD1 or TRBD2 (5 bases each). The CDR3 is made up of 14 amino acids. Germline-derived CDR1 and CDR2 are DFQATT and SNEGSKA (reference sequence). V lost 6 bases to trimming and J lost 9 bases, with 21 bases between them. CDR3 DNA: TGCAGTGCAGGAGCCTGGACCGACAGCGGTGAGCAGTTCTTC. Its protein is CSAGAWTDSGEQFF.

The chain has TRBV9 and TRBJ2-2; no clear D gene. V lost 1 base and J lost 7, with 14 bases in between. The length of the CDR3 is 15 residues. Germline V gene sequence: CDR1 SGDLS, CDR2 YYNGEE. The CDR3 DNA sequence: TGTGCCAGCAGCGTATTCGGGTCTCCCGGCGGGGAGCTGTTTTTT. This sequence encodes CASSVFGSPGGELFF.

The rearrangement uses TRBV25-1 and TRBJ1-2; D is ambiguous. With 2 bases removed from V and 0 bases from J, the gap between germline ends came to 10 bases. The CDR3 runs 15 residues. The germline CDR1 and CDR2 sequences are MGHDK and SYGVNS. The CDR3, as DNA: TGTGCCAGCAGTGAAACGGCGGAAGCTAACTATGGCTACACCTTC. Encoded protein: CASSETAEANYGYTF.

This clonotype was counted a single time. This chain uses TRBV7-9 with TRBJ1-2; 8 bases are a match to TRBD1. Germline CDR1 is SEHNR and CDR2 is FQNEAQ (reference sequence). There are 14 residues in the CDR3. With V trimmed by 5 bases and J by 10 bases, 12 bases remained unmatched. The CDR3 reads CASSTDRDFPNYTF. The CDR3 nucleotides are TGTGCCAGCAGCACGGACAGGGATTTCCCTAACTACACCTTC.

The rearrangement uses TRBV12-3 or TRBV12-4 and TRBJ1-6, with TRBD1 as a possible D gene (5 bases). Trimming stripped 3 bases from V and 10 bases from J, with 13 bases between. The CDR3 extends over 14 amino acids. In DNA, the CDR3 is TGTGCCAGCAGTTTGGCAGGGACTGACTCACCCCTCCACTTT. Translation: CASSLAGTDSPLHF.

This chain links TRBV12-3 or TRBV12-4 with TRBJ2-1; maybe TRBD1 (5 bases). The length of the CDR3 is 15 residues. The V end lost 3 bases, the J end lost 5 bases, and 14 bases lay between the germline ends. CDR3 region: CASSLFLTEDNEQFF. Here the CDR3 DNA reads TGTGCCAGCAGTTTGTTCCTGACAGAAGACAATGAGCAGTTCTTC.

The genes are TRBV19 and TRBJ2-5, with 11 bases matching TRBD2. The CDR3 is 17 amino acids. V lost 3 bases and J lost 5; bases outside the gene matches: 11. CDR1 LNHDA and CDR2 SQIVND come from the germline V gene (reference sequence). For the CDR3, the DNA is TGTGCCAGTAGTATTTCCCCTAGCGGGAGGCCTGGGGAGACCCAGTACTTC. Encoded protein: CASSISPSGRPGETQYF.

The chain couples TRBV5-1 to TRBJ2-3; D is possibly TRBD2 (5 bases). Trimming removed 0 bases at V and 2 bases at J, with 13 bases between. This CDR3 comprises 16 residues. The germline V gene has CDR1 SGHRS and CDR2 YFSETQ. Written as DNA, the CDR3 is TGCGCCAGCAGCTTGGCCCGACGGGGAGTCACAGATACGCAGTATTTT. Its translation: CASSLARRGVTDTQYF.

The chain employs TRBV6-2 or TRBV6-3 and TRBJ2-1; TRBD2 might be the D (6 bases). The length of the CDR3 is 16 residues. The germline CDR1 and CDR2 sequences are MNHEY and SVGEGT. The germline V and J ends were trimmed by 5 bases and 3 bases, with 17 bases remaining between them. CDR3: CASSPSGGSGYNEQFF. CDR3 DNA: TGTGCCAGCAGTCCCTCTGGTGGTAGCGGCTACAATGAGCAGTTCTTC.

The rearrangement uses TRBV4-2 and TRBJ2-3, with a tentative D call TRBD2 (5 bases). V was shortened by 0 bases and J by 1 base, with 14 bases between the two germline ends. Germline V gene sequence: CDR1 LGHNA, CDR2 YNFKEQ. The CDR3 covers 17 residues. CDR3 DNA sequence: TGTGCCAGCAGCCAAGAGGAGTCCAGCGGTCGCACAGATACGCAGTATTTT. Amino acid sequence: CASSQEESSGRTDTQYF.

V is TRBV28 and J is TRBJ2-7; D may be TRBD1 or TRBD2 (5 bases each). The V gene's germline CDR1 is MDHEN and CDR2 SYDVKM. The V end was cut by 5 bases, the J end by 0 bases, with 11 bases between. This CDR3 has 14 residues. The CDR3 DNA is TGTGCCAGCAGTCCCACGGGGACCTCCTACGAGCAGTACTTC. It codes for CASSPTGTSYEQYF.

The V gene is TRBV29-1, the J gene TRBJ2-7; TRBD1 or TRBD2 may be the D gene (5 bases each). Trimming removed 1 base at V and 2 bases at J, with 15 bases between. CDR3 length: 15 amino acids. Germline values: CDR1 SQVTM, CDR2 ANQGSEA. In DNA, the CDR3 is TGCAGCGTTGAAGGAGACGGGACGCCTACCTACGAGCAGTACTTC. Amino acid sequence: CSVEGDGTPTYEQYF.

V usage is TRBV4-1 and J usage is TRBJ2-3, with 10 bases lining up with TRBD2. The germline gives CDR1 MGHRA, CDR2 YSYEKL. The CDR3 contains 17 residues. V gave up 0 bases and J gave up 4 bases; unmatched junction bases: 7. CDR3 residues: CASSQEPERGGADTQYF. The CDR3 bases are TGCGCCAGCAGCCAAGAGCCAGAGCGGGGGGGCGCAGATACGCAGTATTTT.

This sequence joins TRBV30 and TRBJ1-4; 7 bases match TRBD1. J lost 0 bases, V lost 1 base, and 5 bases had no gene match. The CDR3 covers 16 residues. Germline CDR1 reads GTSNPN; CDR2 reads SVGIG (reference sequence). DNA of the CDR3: TGTGCCTGGAGTGCCGGGACAGAACCAACTAATGAAAAACTGTTTTTT. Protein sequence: CAWSAGTEPTNEKLFF. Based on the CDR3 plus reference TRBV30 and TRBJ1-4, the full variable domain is SQTIHQWPATLVQPVGSPLSLECTVEGTSNPNLYWYRQAAGRGLQLLFYSVGIGQISSEVPQNLSASRPQDRQFILSSKKLLLSDSGFYLCAWSAGTEPTNEKLFFGSGTQLSVL.

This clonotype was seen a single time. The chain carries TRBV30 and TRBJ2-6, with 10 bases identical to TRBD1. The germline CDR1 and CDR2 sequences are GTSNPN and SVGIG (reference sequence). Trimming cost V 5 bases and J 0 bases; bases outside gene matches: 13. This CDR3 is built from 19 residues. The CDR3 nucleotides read TGTGCCTGGGGTTTCCCGGGACAGGGGATTGGCTCTGGGGCCAACGTCCTGACTTTC. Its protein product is CAWGFPGQGIGSGANVLTF.

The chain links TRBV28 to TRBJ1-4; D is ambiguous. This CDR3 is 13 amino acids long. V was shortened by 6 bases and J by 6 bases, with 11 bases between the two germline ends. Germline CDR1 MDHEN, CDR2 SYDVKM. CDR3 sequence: CASSPREDEKLFF. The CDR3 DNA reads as TGTGCCAGCAGCCCACGGGAGGATGAAAAACTGTTTTTT.

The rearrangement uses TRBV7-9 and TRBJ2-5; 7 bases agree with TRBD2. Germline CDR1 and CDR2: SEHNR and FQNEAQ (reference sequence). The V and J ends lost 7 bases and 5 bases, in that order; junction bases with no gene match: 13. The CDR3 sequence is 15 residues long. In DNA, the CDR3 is TGTGCCAGCATCGTTTATCGGGAGGCTCGGGAGACCCAGTACTTC. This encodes CASIVYREARETQYF.

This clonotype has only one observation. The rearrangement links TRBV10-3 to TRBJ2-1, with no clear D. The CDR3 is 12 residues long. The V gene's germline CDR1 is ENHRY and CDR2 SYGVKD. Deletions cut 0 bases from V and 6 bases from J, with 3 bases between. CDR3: CAISESINEQFF. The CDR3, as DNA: TGTGCCATCAGTGAGTCGATCAATGAGCAGTTCTTC.

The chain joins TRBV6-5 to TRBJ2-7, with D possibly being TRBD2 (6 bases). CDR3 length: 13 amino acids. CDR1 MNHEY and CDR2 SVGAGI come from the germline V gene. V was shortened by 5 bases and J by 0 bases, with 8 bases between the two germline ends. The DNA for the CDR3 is TGTGCCAGCAGTGACGGGAGCTCCTACGAGCAGTACTTC. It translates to CASSDGSSYEQYF.

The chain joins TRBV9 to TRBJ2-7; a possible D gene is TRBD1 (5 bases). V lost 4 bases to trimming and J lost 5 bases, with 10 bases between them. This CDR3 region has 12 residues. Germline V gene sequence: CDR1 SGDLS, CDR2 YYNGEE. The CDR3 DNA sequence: TGTGCCAGCAGCCCCCAGGGCCACGAGCAGTACTTC. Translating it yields CASSPQGHEQYF.

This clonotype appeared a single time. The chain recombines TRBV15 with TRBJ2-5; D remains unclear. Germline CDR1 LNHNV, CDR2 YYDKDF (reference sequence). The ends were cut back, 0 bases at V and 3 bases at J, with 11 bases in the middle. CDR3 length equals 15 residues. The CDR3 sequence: CATSRDEDSKETQYF. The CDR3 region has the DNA TGTGCCACCAGCAGAGATGAGGATTCCAAAGAGACCCAGTACTTC.

The CDR3 DNA reads TGCGCCAGCAGCTTGGTCGGTGAGCAGTTCTTC. Translating it yields CASSLVGEQFF. The genes are TRBV5-1 and TRBJ2-1; unclear D gene. V was trimmed by 0 bases and J by 9 bases, leaving 4 bases between them. The CDR3 is 11 amino acids. Germline V CDR1 and CDR2: SGHRS, YFSETQ.

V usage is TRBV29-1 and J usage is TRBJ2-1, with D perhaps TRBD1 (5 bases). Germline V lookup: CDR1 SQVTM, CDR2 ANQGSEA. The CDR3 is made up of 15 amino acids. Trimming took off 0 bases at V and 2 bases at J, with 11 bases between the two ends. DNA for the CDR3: TGCAGCGTTGAAGACCCAGACAGTCCCTACAATGAGCAGTTCTTC. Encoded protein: CSVEDPDSPYNEQFF.

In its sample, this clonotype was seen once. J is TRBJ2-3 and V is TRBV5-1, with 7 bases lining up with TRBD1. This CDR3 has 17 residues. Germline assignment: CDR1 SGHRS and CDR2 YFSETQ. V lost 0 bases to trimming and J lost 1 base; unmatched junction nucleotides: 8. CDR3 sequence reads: CASSLAGAGGGTDTQYF. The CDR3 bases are TGCGCCAGCAGCTTGGCAGGCGCAGGGGGAGGCACAGATACGCAGTATTTT.

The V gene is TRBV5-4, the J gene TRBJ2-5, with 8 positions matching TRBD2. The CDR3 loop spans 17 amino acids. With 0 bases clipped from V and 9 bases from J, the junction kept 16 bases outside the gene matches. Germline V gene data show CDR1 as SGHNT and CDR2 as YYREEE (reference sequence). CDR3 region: CASSLEGTSGMDLAQYF. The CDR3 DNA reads TGTGCCAGCAGCTTGGAAGGAACTAGCGGTATGGATCTCGCCCAGTACTTC.

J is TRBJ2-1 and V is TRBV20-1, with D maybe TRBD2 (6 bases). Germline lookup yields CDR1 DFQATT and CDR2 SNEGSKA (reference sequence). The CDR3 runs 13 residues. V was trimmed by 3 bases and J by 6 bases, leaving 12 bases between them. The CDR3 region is CSASGSEGNEQFF. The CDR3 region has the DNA TGCAGTGCTAGCGGGAGTGAGGGCAATGAGCAGTTCTTC.

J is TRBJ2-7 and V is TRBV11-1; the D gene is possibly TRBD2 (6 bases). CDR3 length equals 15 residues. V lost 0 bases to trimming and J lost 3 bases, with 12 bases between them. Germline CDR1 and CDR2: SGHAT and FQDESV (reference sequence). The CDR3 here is CASSLAQEGHYEQYF. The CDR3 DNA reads TGTGCCAGCAGCTTAGCGCAGGAGGGGCACTACGAGCAGTACTTC.